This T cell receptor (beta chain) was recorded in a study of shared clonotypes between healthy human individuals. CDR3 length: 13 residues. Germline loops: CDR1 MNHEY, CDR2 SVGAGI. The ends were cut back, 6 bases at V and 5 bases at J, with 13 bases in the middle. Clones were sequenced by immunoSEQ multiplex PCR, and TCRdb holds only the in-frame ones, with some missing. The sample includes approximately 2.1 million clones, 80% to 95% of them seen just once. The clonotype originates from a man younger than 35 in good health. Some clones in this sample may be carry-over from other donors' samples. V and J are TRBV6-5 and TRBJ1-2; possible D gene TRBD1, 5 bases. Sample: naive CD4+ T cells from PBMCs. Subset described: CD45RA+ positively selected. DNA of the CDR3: TGTGCCAGCAGGCTTGCAGGGAGATATGGCTACACCTTC. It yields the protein CASRLAGRYGYTF.